These T cell receptor beta chains were read from a single sample in a study of shared clonotypes between healthy human individuals. Sequencing used immunoSEQ multiplex PCR; TCRdb keeps in-frame clones, though not all of them. The sample has approximately 2.1 million clones; 90% to 95% are singletons. Source material: naive CD4+ T cells from PBMCs. These receptor sequences come from a man younger than 30 in good health. Some clones in this sample may be carry-over from other donors' samples. Each CDR3 is given with its conserved first and last residue. D genes are given only for firm matches. Clone size, where shown, is once, few, many, or a class for clones that have expanded.

d_call,j_call,clone_size,v_call,cdr3_nt,cdr3_aa
TRBD1,TRBJ2-7,.,TRBV7-2,TGTGCCAGCAGCTTTTACAGGGGAACCTACGAGCAGTACTTC,CASSFYRGTYEQYF
.,TRBJ2-1,.,TRBV11-1,TGTGCCAGCAGCCCTAGAGGACAGTTGTTAAGCTCCTACAATGAGCAGTTCTTC,CASSPRGQLLSSYNEQFF
TRBD1,TRBJ2-7,.,TRBV5-1,TGCGCCAGCAGCTTACGGACAGGGGAGGGCTACGAGCAGTACTTC,CASSLRTGEGYEQYF
.,TRBJ2-1,.,TRBV6-6,TGTGCCAGCAGCAGGGCGGATGAGCAGTTCTTC,CASSRADEQFF
TRBD1,TRBJ1-6,.,TRBV27,TGTGCCAGCAGTTTAACCCGACAGGGTTCACCCCTCCACTTT,CASSLTRQGSPLHF
TRBD2,TRBJ2-3,.,TRBV6-6,TGTGCCAGCAGGAAACTAGCGGGAGGCACAGATACGCAGTATTTT,CASRKLAGGTDTQYF
TRBD2,TRBJ2-7,.,TRBV28,TGTGCCAGCAGTAAGGGACTAGCGTACGAGCAGTACTTC,CASSKGLAYEQYF
.,TRBJ1-2,.,TRBV27,TGTGCCAGCAGTTTCAGGGGACTCTATGGCTACACCTTC,CASSFRGLYGYTF
.,TRBJ1-5,few,TRBV18,TGTGCCAGCCAGGTGGTTGATCAGCCCCAGCATTTT,CASQVVDQPQHF
.,TRBJ2-7,.,TRBV6-5,TGTGCCAGCAGTCCCAGGACTGCTAGCTCCGAGCAGTACTTC,CASSPRTASSEQYF
.,TRBJ2-3,.,TRBV5-1,TGCGCCAGCAGCTTGCAGGGGCTAGGCACAGATACGCAGTATTTT,CASSLQGLGTDTQYF
.,TRBJ2-1,.,TRBV9,TGTGCCAGCAGCCCCAGATCTTTCCCCTACAATGAGCAGTTCTTC,CASSPRSFPYNEQFF
.,TRBJ2-3,.,TRBV12-5,TGTGCTAGTGGCCAAGGACAGATCACAGATACGCAGTATTTT,CASGQGQITDTQYF
.,TRBJ2-7,.,TRBV28,TGTGCCAGCAGAGTCAGGGACTACGAGCAGTACTTC,CASRVRDYEQYF
TRBD2,TRBJ2-5,.,TRBV28,TGTGCCAGCAGTTTAACTGGGACTAGCGGGATGGGCCGGGAGACCCAGTACTTC,CASSLTGTSGMGRETQYF
TRBD2,TRBJ2-5,.,TRBV27,TGTGCCAGCAGTGGACTAGCGTCAGGGGAGACCCAGTACTTC,CASSGLASGETQYF
.,TRBJ2-2,.,TRBV19,TGTGCCAGTAGTATTTATGCCGGGGAGCTGTTTTTT,CASSIYAGELFF
TRBD1,TRBJ2-7,.,TRBV23-1,TGCGCCAGCAGTCCTACCGGGACAGGGTGCGGGGTTCTCTCCTACGAGCAGTACTTC,CASSPTGTGCGVLSYEQYF
.,TRBJ1-3,.,TRBV7-8,TGTGCCAGCAGCTTAGTTGACTCTGGAAACACCATATATTTT,CASSLVDSGNTIYF
TRBD2,TRBJ2-7,.,TRBV7-2,TGTGCCAGCAGCTTAGAGGGAGCCGGGACTAGCGGGTTCTACGAGCAGTACTTC,CASSLEGAGTSGFYEQYF
.,TRBJ2-7,.,TRBV28,TGTGCCAGCAGATCACCCGACATACTAAGCTCCTACGAGCAGTACTTC,CASRSPDILSSYEQYF
TRBD2,TRBJ2-3,once,TRBV27,TGTGCCAGCAGTCCACGAGCGGGAGTTGGCCCAGATACGCAGTATTTT,CASSPRAGVGPDTQYF
.,TRBJ2-2,.,TRBV15,TGTGCCACCAGCAGAGGTCAGGGGTATCCCGGGGAGCTGTTTTTT,CATSRGQGYPGELFF
.,TRBJ1-1,.,TRBV5-6,TGTGCCAGCAGCTTGGCGACAGCAACCATGAACACTGAAGCTTTCTTT,CASSLATATMNTEAFF
.,TRBJ2-7,.,TRBV5-4,TGTGCCAGCAGCTTGCAATCCCTCCACGAGCAGTACTTC,CASSLQSLHEQYF
.,TRBJ2-7,.,TRBV7-8,TGTGCCAGCAGCTCGTGGAGCGAGCAGTACTTC,CASSSWSEQYF
.,TRBJ2-7,.,TRBV5-4,TGTGCCAGCAGCGCTAACCTAGCGCAAACCTACGAGCAGTACTTC,CASSANLAQTYEQYF
TRBD1,TRBJ1-3,.,TRBV7-6,TGTGCCAGCAGCCGGACAGGGTCTGGAAACACCATATATTTT,CASSRTGSGNTIYF
TRBD1,TRBJ1-5,.,TRBV7-3,TGTGCCAGCAGCCAGGGGGGGCAGCCCCAGCATTTT,CASSQGGQPQHF
.,TRBJ2-7,.,TRBV6-5,TGTGCCAGCAGTTCAAGGACACCGACCTACGAGCAGTACTTC,CASSSRTPTYEQYF
TRBD2,TRBJ2-3,.,TRBV29-1,TGCAGCGCTGGACTAGTTACAGATACGCAGTATTTT,CSAGLVTDTQYF
.,TRBJ1-5,.,TRBV20-1,TGCAGTGCAGCACTGGGAGACGTCCAGCATTTT,CSAALGDVQHF
TRBD1,TRBJ1-4,.,TRBV27,TGTGCCAGCAGTTATCGACAGGGGAGGAGCGAAAAACTGTTTTTT,CASSYRQGRSEKLFF
.,TRBJ2-1,.,TRBV10-2,TGCGCCAGCAGTGCTGCCTCCGGGACCTACAATGAGCAGTTCTTC,CASSAASGTYNEQFF
.,TRBJ2-5,.,TRBV5-1,TGCGCCAGCAGCTTGTTAACTTTGGGAAGGGCTTTCCAAGAGACCCAGTACTTC,CASSLLTLGRAFQETQYF
.,TRBJ2-1,.,TRBV10-3,TGTGCCATCAGAGGGACGATCGGTGGGGGGCAGTTCTTC,CAIRGTIGGGQFF
TRBD2,TRBJ2-1,once,TRBV7-6,TGTGCCAGCAGTGGGCTAGCGGGTTTCTACAATGAGCAGTTCTTC,CASSGLAGFYNEQFF
TRBD1,TRBJ2-2,.,TRBV7-3,TGTGCCAGCAGCCCTGCGAGTAACAGGGGGAAGACCGGGGAGCTGTTTTTT,CASSPASNRGKTGELFF
.,TRBJ1-3,.,TRBV29-1,TGCAGCGTTGAACAAGGGCCTGGAAACACCATATATTTT,CSVEQGPGNTIYF
.,TRBJ2-1,.,TRBV19,TGTGCCAGTAGTATCGGGCGGTACAATGAGCAGTTCTTC,CASSIGRYNEQFF
.,TRBJ1-3,.,TRBV9,TGTGCCAGCAGCCCGGTCGGCAGTCGAAACACCATATATTTT,CASSPVGSRNTIYF
TRBD2,TRBJ2-7,.,TRBV5-6,TGTGCCAGCACCGATTTGGGGCGGGAGGACCCCTACGAGCAGTACTTC,CASTDLGREDPYEQYF
TRBD1,TRBJ1-2,.,TRBV27,TGTGCCAGCAGTTTATCGGGGACAGGGGGGTATGGCTACACCTTC,CASSLSGTGGYGYTF
TRBD2,TRBJ2-5,.,TRBV5-4,TGTGCCAGCAGCAAGGGACTAGCGGGAGCCGACCAAGAGACCCAGTACTTC,CASSKGLAGADQETQYF
.,TRBJ1-5,.,TRBV4-1,TGCGCCAGCAGCCAAGAGCCCAGGGATATGAATCAGCCCCAGCATTTT,CASSQEPRDMNQPQHF
.,TRBJ1-4,.,TRBV18,TGTGCCAGCTCACGCCAACAGGAGGTCGGTGAAAAACTGTTTTTT,CASSRQQEVGEKLFF
.,TRBJ2-7,.,TRBV7-2,TGTGCCAGCACCCTTATAGGGGCGCCCTCCTACGAGCAGTACTTC,CASTLIGAPSYEQYF
TRBD1,TRBJ1-1,.,TRBV11-3,TGTGCCAGCAGCCACGGGACAGCCGCTGAAGCTTTCTTT,CASSHGTAAEAFF
.,TRBJ2-7,.,TRBV7-8,TGTGCCAGCAGCTTAGGTGGGAGCGGCGAATCCTACGAGCAGTACTTC,CASSLGGSGESYEQYF
.,TRBJ1-1,.,TRBV5-1,TGCGCCAGCAGAAAAGACAGCGCGAACACTGAAGCTTTCTTT,CASRKDSANTEAFF
.,TRBJ2-1,.,TRBV2,TGTGCCAGCAGTGAGCAGGGTCCGCAGCAGTTCTTC,CASSEQGPQQFF
.,TRBJ2-1,.,TRBV5-1,TGCGCCAGCAGCCCCCTGTTCTCCGACCAATCCTATGAGCAGTTCTTC,CASSPLFSDQSYEQFF
TRBD2,TRBJ2-7,.,TRBV5-1,TGCGCCAGCAGCCCCACAGCGGGAGGGCCAGGATACGAGCAGTACTTC,CASSPTAGGPGYEQYF
TRBD1,TRBJ2-6,.,TRBV6-6,TGTGCCAGCAGTCAGGGGGCGCCTGGGGCCAACGTCCTGACTTTC,CASSQGAPGANVLTF
.,TRBJ2-7,.,TRBV28,TGTGCCAGCGGTCCTATGGGTACCGAGCAGTACTTC,CASGPMGTEQYF
.,TRBJ2-7,.,TRBV18,TGTGCCAGCTCCCCAGGGCTTGGGGACGAGGGCGACTTC,CASSPGLGDEGDF
TRBD1,TRBJ2-7,.,TRBV6-5,TGTGCCAGCAGTTACCCTGGACAGGTCGAGCAGTACTTC,CASSYPGQVEQYF
.,TRBJ1-1,.,TRBV29-1,TGCAGCGTTGTCCGTGGGAACACTGAAGCTTTCTTT,CSVVRGNTEAFF
.,TRBJ2-7,.,TRBV5-5,TGTGCCAGCAGCCTCTCGGGACTCACTTACGAGCAGTACTTC,CASSLSGLTYEQYF
.,TRBJ1-4,.,TRBV29-1,TGCAGCGTTGTTATCGGGCAAGCAACTAATGAAAAACTGTTTTTT,CSVVIGQATNEKLFF